Reported below is one T cell receptor beta chain. Its antigen is currently unknown. The data stem from a study of T-cell memory formation after mild COVID-19. Study-level points and caveats: Contracting clones, day 15 to 85, had balanced CD4/CD8, and later expanders favored CD4+. There were some responding clones in pre-infection memory, which suggested that cross-reactive memory had joined. Still unconfirmed is whether the second-wave clones peaking on day 37 recognized SARS-CoV-2. For contracting clones, CD4+ ones sat mainly in CM and EM, CD8+ in EMRA.

Each CDR3 protein gets one entry after TCRdb re-called the 5' RACE reads with MiXCR. The sample yields approximately 88,000 distinct CDR3 sequences, roughly 25% seen once. CDR3 length: 16 residues. Trimming took 0 bases from V and 7 from J, leaving 15 bases between them. Germline CDR1 is LGHNA and CDR2 is YSLEER. The rearrangement links TRBV4-3 to TRBJ1-4; D possibly corresponds to TRBD1 (5 bases). The sequence was obtained from a man between 18 and 29 years old who had mild COVID-19 (a few samples of this study predate the infection). Cell type and time point are not known. Material for sequencing was PBMCs or a T cell subset sorted from them (not recorded which). The CDR3 region is CASSQDQPPGREKLFF. CDR3 in DNA: TGCGCCAGCAGCCAAGATCAGCCTCCAGGGCGTGAAAAACTGTTTTTT.